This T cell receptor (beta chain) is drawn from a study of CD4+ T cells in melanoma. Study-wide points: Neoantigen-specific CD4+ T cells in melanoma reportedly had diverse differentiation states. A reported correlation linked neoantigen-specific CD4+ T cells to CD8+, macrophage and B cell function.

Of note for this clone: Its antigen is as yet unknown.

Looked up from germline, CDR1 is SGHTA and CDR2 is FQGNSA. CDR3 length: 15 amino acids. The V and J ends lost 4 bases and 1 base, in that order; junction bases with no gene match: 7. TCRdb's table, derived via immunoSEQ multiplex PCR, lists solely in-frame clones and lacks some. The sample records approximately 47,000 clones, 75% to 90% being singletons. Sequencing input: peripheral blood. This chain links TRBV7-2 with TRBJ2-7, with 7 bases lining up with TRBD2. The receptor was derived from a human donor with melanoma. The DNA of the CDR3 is TGTGCCAGCAGCTCCTCCCCAGCGGGGTCCTACGAGCAGTACTTC. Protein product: CASSSSPAGSYEQYF. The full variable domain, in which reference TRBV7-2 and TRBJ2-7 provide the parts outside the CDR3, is GAGVSQSPSNKVTEKGKDVELRCDPISGHTALYWYRQSLGQGLEFLIYFQGNSAPDKSGLPSDRFSAERTGGSVSTLTIQRTQQEDSAVYLCASSSSPAGSYEQYFGPGTRLTVT.